This paragraph covers one T cell receptor (beta chain) sequence. These data belong to a study of cytomegalovirus exposure and HLA in healthy donors. It was with 60 Vbeta and 13 Jbeta primers that the PCR ran. TCRdb's copy holds only in-frame clones and misses some; the assay was immunoSEQ multiplex PCR. The table lists about 140,000 clones, about 75% of them singletons. The sample consisted of PBMCs. This clonotype was sampled from a man aged 40-49 years in good health and CMV-seronegative.

CDR3 nucleotides: TGTGCCAGCAGCTCGACTAGCTCAAGCACAGATACGCAGTATTTT. Amino acid sequence: CASSSTSSSTDTQYF. The chain is built from TRBV6-6 and TRBJ2-3, with 7 nucleotides matching TRBD2. Germline V gene sequence: CDR1 MNHNY, CDR2 SVGAGI (reference sequence). Germline trimming cut 6 bases from V and 0 bases from J; bases unmatched to any gene: 6. This CDR3 contains 15 residues.